The clone carrying this T cell receptor beta chain has more than one count but fewer than ten. Its antigen is not identified. The data stem from a study of beta chain features in type 1 diabetes. The study, taken as a whole, reports: In type 1 diabetes patients, VDJ junctions had fewer insertions; deletions at these junctions were more frequent. A cDNA-based sequencing approach could over-represent cells with high TCR expression. Patients showed naive, central memory and Treg TCRB repertoires that appeared more similar than those of healthy donors. A moderate, significant TCRB CDR3 shortening appeared in type 1 diabetes across four CD4+ subsets.

Expressed TCRB transcripts were sequenced because the isolated RNA had all been reverse transcribed beforehand. Some clones are missing from TCRdb's copy, which holds only in-frame ones; the method was immunoSEQ multiplex PCR. The repertoire includes 250,000 to 350,000 clones, more than 13% of them detected once, and under 0.02% sits in the top ten. The receptor comes from a man aged 30 to 39 with type 1 diabetes. The sequencing sample was made of naive CD4+ T cells from blood.

The DNA for the CDR3 is TGTGCCAGCAGCTTGGGTTTGAGTTCCCAGCCCCAGCATTTT. Its translation is CASSLGLSSQPQHF. The V call is TRBV5-6, the J call TRBJ1-5; D is unclear. Germline V gives CDR1 SGHDT, CDR2 YYEEEE. V was trimmed by 0 bases and J by 7 bases, leaving 11 bases between them. The CDR3 consists of 14 residues.